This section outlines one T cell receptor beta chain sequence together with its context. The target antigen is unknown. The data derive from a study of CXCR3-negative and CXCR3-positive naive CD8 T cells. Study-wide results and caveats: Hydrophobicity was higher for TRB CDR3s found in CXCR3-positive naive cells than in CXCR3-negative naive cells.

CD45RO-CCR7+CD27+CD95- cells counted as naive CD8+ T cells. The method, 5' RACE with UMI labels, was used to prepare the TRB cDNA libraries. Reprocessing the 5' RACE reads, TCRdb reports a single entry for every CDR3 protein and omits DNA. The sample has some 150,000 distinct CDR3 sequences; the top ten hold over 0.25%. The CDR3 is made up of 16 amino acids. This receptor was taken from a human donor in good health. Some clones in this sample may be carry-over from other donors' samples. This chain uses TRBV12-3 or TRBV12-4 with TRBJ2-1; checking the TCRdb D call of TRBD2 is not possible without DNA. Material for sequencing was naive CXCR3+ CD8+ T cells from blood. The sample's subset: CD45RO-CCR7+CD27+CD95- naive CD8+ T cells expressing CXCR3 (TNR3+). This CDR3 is CASSPPSGRIHNEQFF.